Only a few counts were recorded for the clone carrying this T cell receptor (beta chain). The antigen is undetermined. Being one base from a much bigger clone, this may be a read error. Amplification targeted TCR beta CDR3 regions from RNA transcripts. The TCR CDR3 first-round RT-PCR relied on the HTBI primer set. A single record per CDR3 protein comes from TCRdb applying MiXCR to the multiplex PCR reads. The top ten clones hold roughly 9.2% of a sample with 300,000 to 450,000 distinct CDR3 sequences, less than 15% of them seen once. If no ophthalmopathy progression occurred within 18 months, Graves' hyperthyroidism was stable. Aged 18 to 65, the patients had hyperthyroidism that was newly diagnosed and had lasted under 2 months. PBMCs were collected from an approximately 9 ml volume of fresh peripheral blood. Germline V lookup: CDR1 MNHEY, CDR2 SVGEGT. Losses at the gene ends were 4 bases for V and 3 bases for J; bases not matched to a gene: 5. CDR3 size: 16 residues.

These data are taken from a study of T cells in Graves' hyperthyroidism and ophthalmopathy. Study results and limitations: Also found in blood were most expanded thyroid clonotypes above 0.001.

What was sequenced was blood. V usage is TRBV6-2 or TRBV6-3 and J usage is TRBJ2-7, with TRBD2 identical over 14 bases. This sequence originates from a woman younger than 35 with Graves' hyperthyroidism. The CDR3 DNA reads as TGTGCCAGCAGTTTAACCGGGACTAGCGGGAGCTACGAGCAGTACTTC. The encoded protein is CASSLTGTSGSYEQYF.